This TCR beta chain comes out of a study of cytomegalovirus exposure and HLA in healthy donors. CDR3 length: 15 amino acids. Germline assignment: CDR1 ENHRY and CDR2 SYGVKD. V lost 2 bases to trimming and J lost 2 bases, with 10 bases between them. Worth noting for this clone: Antigen unknown.

Study-level points and caveats: HLA alleles showed associations with approximately 15,000 TCR beta sequences in a later analysis, at a 0.05 false discovery rate.

Primers: 60 Vbeta forward and 13 Jbeta reverse. TCRdb's table, derived via immunoSEQ multiplex PCR, lists solely in-frame clones and lacks some. The sample shows 150,000 to 200,000 clones, 70% to 85% of them seen only once. The gene calls are TRBV10-3 and TRBJ2-1; unclear D gene. This receptor was identified in a man aged 40-49 years in good health and CMV-seropositive. What was sequenced was PBMCs. Here the CDR3 DNA reads TGTGCCATCAGTGAGGCCGGGTTGCCCTACAATGAGCAGTTCTTC. It encodes CAISEAGLPYNEQFF.